The 29 T cell receptor beta chains presented below share a single source sample, sequenced in a study of CD8 T cells in ankylosing spondylitis. TCRdb called the 5' RACE reads again in MiXCR, with one record for every CDR3 protein. The sample lists around 130,000 distinct CDR3 sequences; under 20% were seen once. Antigen specificity for these receptors is unknown. Study outcomes and limitations: Among TCR beta sequences, a motif of roughly 8 highly homologous variants appeared characteristic of ankylosing spondylitis blood.

Sequencing used blood, either unsorted or a sorted T cell fraction (not recorded which). The receptors come from a male donor with ankylosing spondylitis.

This clonotype was observed a handful of times. CDR3 in amino acids: CASSFNYEQYF. In nucleotides, the CDR3 is TGTGCCAGCAGTTTTAACTACGAGCAGTACTTC. V usage is TRBV6-5 and J usage is TRBJ2-7, with D unclear. Germline CDR1 MNHEY, CDR2 SVGAGI. This CDR3 spans 11 amino acids. The V end lost 4 bases, the J end lost 3 bases, and 4 bases lay between the germline ends.

The V and J genes are TRBV12-3 or TRBV12-4 and TRBJ2-2; D perhaps matches TRBD2 (6 bases). The V gene lost 3 bases and the J gene lost 1 base, with 9 bases spanning the gap. The CDR3 loop spans 15 amino acids. CDR3 nucleotide sequence: TGTGCCAGCAGTTTTAGTAGCGGGAACACCGGGGAGCTGTTTTTT. This sequence encodes CASSFSSGNTGELFF.

This clonotype was observed at least ten times. The V gene is TRBV9, the J gene TRBJ2-7; 9 positions match TRBD1. Trimming at V came to 2 bases and at J to 2 bases, leaving 2 bases not matched to a gene. The germline gives CDR1 SGDLS, CDR2 YYNGEE. The CDR3 covers 14 residues. CDR3 sequence: CASSVGTGTYEQYF. DNA for the CDR3: TGTGCCAGCAGCGTGGGGACAGGGACCTACGAGCAGTACTTC. Supplemented by reference TRBV9 and TRBJ2-7, the full variable domain reads DSGVTQTPKHLITATGQRVTLRCSPRSGDLSVYWYQQSLDQGLQFLIQYYNGEERAKGNILERFSAQQFPDLHSELNLSSLELGDSALYFCASSVGTGTYEQYFGPGTRLTVT.

The table lists this clonotype with a few counts. The genes are TRBV10-3 and TRBJ2-2; 8 bases are a match to TRBD2. This CDR3 comprises 15 residues. CDR1 and CDR2 (germline): ENHRY, SYGVKD. Trimming took 6 bases from V and 1 from J; bases not matched to a gene: 4. The CDR3 DNA reads TGTGCCATCAGGATTGCGGGAGGGAACACCGGGGAGCTGTTTTTT. It specifies CAIRIAGGNTGELFF.

CDR3 amino acids: CASSPQLADTDTQYF. The CDR3 DNA follows: TGCGCCAGCAGCCCCCAACTAGCGGACACAGATACGCAGTATTTT. This chain links TRBV4-1 with TRBJ2-3; TRBD2 aligns across 8 bases. The junction had 5 bases not matched to a gene; V was cut back by 4 bases and J by 2 bases. The CDR3 is 15 amino acids. Germline V gene lookup returns CDR1 MGHRA and CDR2 YSYEKL.

The rearrangement uses TRBV10-2 and TRBJ2-7, with D hard to call. The CDR3 is 14 residues long. V was cut by 0 bases and J by 1 base, with 7 bases left in between. Germline values: CDR1 WSHSY, CDR2 SAAADI. The CDR3 here is CASSESITSYEQYF. The CDR3 region has the DNA TGCGCCAGCAGTGAGTCCATCACATCCTACGAGCAGTACTTC.

The CDR3 nucleotides are TGTGCCAGCCGGCCGGGACAGGGCAGGTACGAGCAGTACTTC. It translates to CASRPGQGRYEQYF. This chain connects TRBV2 to TRBJ2-7, with TRBD1 matching over 9 bases. The germline V gene has CDR1 SNHLY and CDR2 FYNNEI. J was trimmed by 4 bases and V by 8 bases; bases with no gene match: 9. The CDR3 sequence is 14 residues long.

The chain uses TRBV7-9 and TRBJ2-7; D is undetermined. CDR1 is SEHNR, CDR2 FQNEAQ, per germline (reference sequence). The V end was cut by 3 bases, the J end by 2 bases, with 8 bases between. This CDR3 is built from 13 residues. This CDR3 reads CASSFVAPYEQYF. As DNA, the CDR3 is TGTGCCAGCAGCTTTGTGGCGCCCTACGAGCAGTACTTC. The entire variable domain, with the rest obtained from reference TRBV7-9 and TRBJ2-7, is as follows: DTGVSQNPRHKITKRGQNVTFRCDPISEHNRLYWYRQTLGQGPEFLTYFQNEAQLEKSRLLSDRFSAERPKGSFSTLEIQRTEQGDSAMYLCASSFVAPYEQYFGPGTRLTVT.

This chain joins TRBV27 and TRBJ2-7; D perhaps matches TRBD2 (5 bases). Germline CDR1 MNHEY, CDR2 SMNVEV (reference sequence). Trimming cost V 4 bases and J 3 bases, with 13 bases left between them. The CDR3 length is 14 residues. The CDR3 here is CASSWERNLYEQYF. The CDR3 nucleotides read TGTGCCAGCAGTTGGGAGCGAAACCTCTACGAGCAGTACTTC.

This clonotype was seen a few times. V is TRBV7-9 and J is TRBJ1-6; possibly TRBD1 for D (5 bases). The CDR3 has 16 residues. Germline V gene lookup returns CDR1 SEHNR and CDR2 FQNEAQ (reference sequence). The V and J ends lost 5 bases and 7 bases respectively, with 18 bases between them. CDR3 coding DNA: TGTGCCAGCAGCCGTGATGGCGGGACTGTGAATTCACCCCTCCACTTT. This gives the protein CASSRDGGTVNSPLHF.

The gene calls are TRBV7-2 and TRBJ2-1, with 9 bases lining up with TRBD2. The V segment lost 10 bases and the J segment 9 bases; nucleotides outside the gene matches: 16. Germline-derived CDR1 and CDR2 are SGHTA and FQGNSA. The CDR3 has 15 residues. This CDR3 is CATLWLAGPRGEQFF. The CDR3 nucleotides read TGTGCCACCTTGTGGCTAGCGGGACCCCGTGGTGAGCAGTTCTTC.

The V gene is TRBV14, the J gene TRBJ2-2; D gene unclear. The CDR3 has 17 amino acids. The V end was cut by 4 bases, the J end by 0 bases, with 15 bases between. CDR1 and CDR2 from the germline V gene are SGHDN and FVKESK. The CDR3, as DNA: TGTGCCAGCAGCCCGCCCAATTTGTCCCCGAACACCGGGGAGCTGTTTTTT. Protein product: CASSPPNLSPNTGELFF.

The chain combines TRBV15 with TRBJ2-3; 9 bases map to TRBD1. The CDR3 loop spans 15 amino acids. V lost 4 bases, J lost 5 bases, and 7 bases stayed unmatched. Germline lookup yields CDR1 LNHNV and CDR2 YYDKDF (reference sequence). As DNA, the CDR3 is TGTGCCACCAGCAAAGAGGGACAGGGAATAGATACGCAGTATTTT. Its translation: CATSKEGQGIDTQYF.

This clonotype was counted between two and nine times. V usage is TRBV9 and J usage is TRBJ2-1; D is uncertain. This CDR3 spans 12 amino acids. Germline CDR1 reads SGDLS; CDR2 reads YYNGEE. Trimming stripped 0 bases from V and 10 bases from J, with 8 bases between. The CDR3 DNA is TGTGCCAGCAGCGTAGGGCGCCGCGAGCAGTTCTTC. It is translated as CASSVGRREQFF.

The chain has TRBV15 and TRBJ2-7; D possibly corresponds to TRBD1 (6 bases). The germline V and J ends were trimmed by 3 bases and 2 bases, with 17 bases remaining between them. Looked up from germline, CDR1 is LNHNV and CDR2 is YYDKDF (reference sequence). CDR3 size: 16 residues. Written as DNA, the CDR3 is TGTGCCACCAGCAGCCATTCCACAGGGACAACCTACGAGCAGTACTTC. This translates into CATSSHSTGTTYEQYF.

V is TRBV1 and J is TRBJ2-1. TRBV1 is a pseudogene segment. This CDR3 is built from 17 residues. The CDR3 nucleotides read TGCACCAGCAGCCCACGGTCGAGTAGAAGGGCCTACAATGAGCAGTTCTTC. It is translated as CTSSPRSSRRAYNEQFF.

The chain combines TRBV20-1 with TRBJ2-3, with D uncertain. From germline, CDR1 is DFQATT and CDR2 SNEGSKA (reference sequence). V dropped 6 bases and J dropped 1 base, with 17 bases sitting between them. The CDR3 is 15 amino acids. Here the CDR3 reads CSARFWTERTDTQYF. The CDR3 DNA reads as TGCAGTGCCCGGTTTTGGACGGAGCGCACAGATACGCAGTATTTT.

This clonotype was picked up many times. The genes are TRBV29-1 and TRBJ2-3; 7 nucleotides align to TRBD1. CDR1 and CDR2 from the germline V gene are SQVTM and ANQGSEA. The CDR3 extends over 13 amino acids. Unmatched junction bases numbered 8, after V lost 5 bases and J lost 6 bases. CDR3: CSVLQGTTDTQYF. The CDR3 DNA follows: TGCAGCGTTCTACAGGGGACCACCGATACGCAGTATTTT.

This chain uses TRBV14 with TRBJ2-1; 8 nucleotides line up with TRBD2. Germline V gene sequence: CDR1 SGHDN, CDR2 FVKESK. The ends lost 4 bases at V and 4 bases at J; junction bases unmatched: 9. This CDR3 has 16 amino acids. The CDR3 here is CASSRSRSGVYNEQFF. The DNA of the CDR3 is TGTGCCAGCAGCCGAAGCCGTAGCGGGGTATACAATGAGCAGTTCTTC.

The sample holds a few counts of this clonotype. The chain employs TRBV12-3 or TRBV12-4 and TRBJ2-7, with 8 bases fitting TRBD1. This CDR3 contains 15 residues. The V segment lost 6 bases and the J segment 3 bases; nucleotides outside the gene matches: 10. DNA of the CDR3: TGTGCCAGCAGGTCGGGACAGGAGGGTTTCTACGAGCAGTACTTC. It encodes CASRSGQEGFYEQYF.

The table lists this clonotype with a few counts. V gene TRBV12-3 or TRBV12-4 combines with J gene TRBJ2-1, with no clear D. Between the trimmed V and J ends, which lost 0 bases and 0 bases, there was a span of 12 bases. The CDR3 runs to 17 residues. The CDR3 bases are TGTGCCAGCAGTTTAGCGACGGCACCGAGCTCCTACAATGAGCAGTTCTTC. Residues: CASSLATAPSSYNEQFF.

The rearrangement joins TRBV15 to TRBJ1-5; the match to TRBD1 covers 7 bases. From germline, CDR1 is LNHNV and CDR2 YYDKDF (reference sequence). This CDR3 contains 15 residues. V lost 5 bases and J lost 5; bases outside the gene matches: 9. The CDR3 nucleotides are TGTGCCACCAGCCGGAGAGGGGGCGTTGATCAGCCCCAGCATTTT. Protein product: CATSRRGGVDQPQHF.

The V gene is TRBV5-1, the J gene TRBJ2-6, with 7 bases fitting TRBD1. Germline trimming cut 4 bases from V and 0 bases from J; bases unmatched to any gene: 13. Germline-derived CDR1 and CDR2 are SGHRS and YFSETQ. CDR3 length equals 19 residues. CDR3 DNA sequence: TGCGCCAGCAGCGGCCCCGGGACAGTCCTAATCTCTGGGGCCAACGTCCTGACTTTC. Translating it yields CASSGPGTVLISGANVLTF.

This clonotype occurred a few times. J is TRBJ2-3 and V is TRBV27; 10 positions match TRBD2. The CDR3 sequence is 14 residues long. V lost 10 bases to trimming and J lost 6 bases; unmatched junction nucleotides: 10. Germline V CDR1 and CDR2: MNHEY, SMNVEV (reference sequence). The CDR3 DNA sequence: TGTGCCACCATGACTAGCGGGTTCCGTGATACGCAGTATTTT. It codes for CATMTSGFRDTQYF.

J is TRBJ2-1 and V is TRBV29-1; the D gene is possibly TRBD2 (6 bases). Trimming removed 7 bases from V and 2 bases from J, with 18 bases in between. The CDR3 runs to 15 residues. Germline values: CDR1 SQVTM, CDR2 ANQGSEA. The CDR3 nucleotides read TGCAGCGCCGTGGCGGGGCGGAAACCCTACAATGAGCAGTTCTTC. Its translation is CSAVAGRKPYNEQFF.

This clonotype came up many times. The V gene is TRBV18, the J gene TRBJ2-1; D gene uncertain. The CDR3 has 15 amino acids. Germline V gene sequence: CDR1 KGHSH, CDR2 LQKENI. The V end was cut by 5 bases, the J end by 5 bases, with 16 bases between. CDR3: CASSEYGVGDNEQFF. CDR3 nucleotide sequence: TGTGCCAGCTCAGAATATGGGGTAGGAGACAATGAGCAGTTCTTC.

This clonotype was counted between two and nine times. The V and J genes are TRBV7-2 and TRBJ2-2; D unclear. Between the trimmed V and J ends, which lost 3 bases and 8 bases, there was a span of 7 bases. Germline V gene lookup returns CDR1 SGHTA and CDR2 FQGNSA. The CDR3 has 12 residues. The CDR3 spells CASSLSLGELFF. Here the CDR3 DNA reads TGTGCCAGCAGCTTGAGCCTGGGGGAGCTGTTTTTT.

This clonotype was picked up a small number of times. The CDR3 DNA follows: TGTGCCAGCACCTCCGGGACATCGTCCTACGAGCAGTACTTC. It yields the protein CASTSGTSSYEQYF. V gene TRBV5-4 combines with J gene TRBJ2-7, with D possibly being TRBD1 (6 bases). Germline V gene data show CDR1 as SGHNT and CDR2 as YYREEE (reference sequence). V was shortened by 6 bases and J by 1 base, with 14 bases between the two germline ends. There are 14 residues in the CDR3. The whole variable domain, remainder taken from reference TRBV5-4 and TRBJ2-7, is ETGVTQSPTHLIKTRGQQVTLRCSSQSGHNTVSWYQQALGQGPQFIFQYYREEENGRGNFPPRFSGLQFPNYSSELNVNALELDDSALYLCASTSGTSSYEQYFGPGTRLTVT.

This chain joins TRBV7-9 and TRBJ2-7; 12 positions match TRBD2. With V trimmed by 5 bases and J by 6 bases, 11 bases remained unmatched. The CDR3 is 16 amino acids. In germline, CDR1 is SEHNR, CDR2 FQNEAQ (reference sequence). CDR3 sequence reads: CASSQARLAGAVEQYF. CDR3 DNA: TGTGCCAGCAGCCAGGCCCGACTAGCGGGAGCTGTCGAGCAGTACTTC.